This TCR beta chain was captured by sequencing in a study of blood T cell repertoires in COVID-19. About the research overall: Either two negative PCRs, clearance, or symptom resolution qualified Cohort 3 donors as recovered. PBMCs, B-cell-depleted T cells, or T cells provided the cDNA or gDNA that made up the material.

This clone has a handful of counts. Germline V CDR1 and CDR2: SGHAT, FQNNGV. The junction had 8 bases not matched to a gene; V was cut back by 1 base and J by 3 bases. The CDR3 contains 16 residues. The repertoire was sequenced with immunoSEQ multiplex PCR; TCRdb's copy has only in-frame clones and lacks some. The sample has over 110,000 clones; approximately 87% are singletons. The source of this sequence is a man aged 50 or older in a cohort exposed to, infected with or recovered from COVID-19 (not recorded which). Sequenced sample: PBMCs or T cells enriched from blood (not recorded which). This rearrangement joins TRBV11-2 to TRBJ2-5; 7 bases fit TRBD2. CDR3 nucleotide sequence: TGTGCCAGCAGCTTAGGACGGGGCGGGAGCAAAGAGACCCAGTACTTC. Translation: CASSLGRGGSKETQYF.